Here is one T cell receptor beta chain with its context. Its antigen has not been determined. The sample holds no much larger clone one base away, and base qualities are not on file. Ficoll-Paque density gradient centrifugation was used to isolate PBMCs. These data originate in a study of T-cell memory formation after mild COVID-19 (dated by TCRdb to about 2021). Background on the whole study: Most TCR sequence clusters were specific to one of the two donors. Two young, previously healthy adult volunteers made up the cohort, one male and one female. T-cell clones expanding and contracting after mild COVID-19 in a couple of donors were tracked by longitudinal TCRalpha and TCRbeta repertoire sequencing.

What the authors observed across the whole study: Clones that contracted from day 15 to 85 showed balanced CD4/CD8 phenotypes, whereas a second wave of clones that expanded from day 15 to 37 leaned towards CD4+. The study covered only a couple of mild cases, and larger cohorts including severe cases with pre-infection samples were considered necessary. SARS-CoV-2 specificity was not confirmed for the second-wave clones peaking on day 37. Some responding clones were found in pre-infection memory, which suggests that pre-existing cross-reactive memory T cells took part in the SARS-CoV-2 response. Contracting CD4+ clones were found mainly in CM and EM memory subsets, while CD8+ clones were enriched in EMRA.

Relative to germline, V is 0 bases shorter and J is 5 bases shorter, with 11 bases between their ends. Measured from the cysteine to the phenylalanine, the CDR3 is 13 residues long. Only the CDR3 region is kept as DNA, spanning 39 bases read in frame from base 1. The germline V gene (reference sequence) supplies CDR1 DFQATT and CDR2 SNEGSKA. These reads were obtained on an Illumina NovaSeq 6000. TCRalpha and TCRbeta cDNA libraries were built by 5'RACE with constant-segment primers, adding sample barcodes and unique molecular identifiers. Trizol reagent was used to extract RNA from every sample. Amplification of the libraries took two PCR steps, and the second step added a second sample barcode plus Illumina TruSeq adapters. Libraries were sequenced on an Illumina NovaSeq with 2 x 150 bp paired-end reads. The study's processing was this. Reads were demultiplexed and collapsed into UMI-guided consensus sequences with migec v1.2.7. With mixcr v2.1.11, UMI consensuses were aligned to TRA and TRB V and J templates and assembled into clonotypes. Clonotypes were classified as expanded or contracted when called significant by both edgeR and NoisET, with noise models trained on biological replicates. For edgeR calls, the thresholds were a false discovery rate-adjusted p below 0.01 and a log2 fold-change of 1. As an exploratory analysis of dynamics, PCA with hierarchical clustering was applied to max-normalized trajectories of the 1000 most abundant clonotypes. Separately sequenced CD4+ and CD8+ repertoires were used to assign a CD4 or CD8 phenotype to each responding clone. TCRdb cleaned the public reads at Q25 with fastp, built clones with MiXCR and kept in-frame beta chains. Rows with a matching CDR3 protein are joined into one entry that keeps the most common DNA and genes. What appears here as the V and J calls and clone size reflects TCRdb's work, not the paper's. In this sample the table shows some 440,000 distinct CDR3 sequences, 25% of which occur a single time. 12% of the sample rests with the top ten.

The V gene is TRBV20-1 and the J gene is TRBJ2-7, with no D gene named confidently. Sequences were obtained from PBMCs or a T cell subset sorted from them (not recorded which). The sequence came from an adult woman who had mild COVID-19 (a few samples of this study predate the infection). The sample titles of this study are shuffled in the database, so cell type and time point are left out; the donor was told from shared clones. The DNA sequence is TGCAGTGCTAGAGAGGTGGGTGGGGACGAGCAGTACTTC. The translation is CSAREVGGDEQYF.